Shown below are 25 T cell receptor beta chains from a single sample sequenced in a study of control samples from healthy donors and cancer patients. The assay was immunoSEQ multiplex PCR, and TCRdb's table has in-frame clones only and misses some. The table lists 250,000 to 300,000 clones, approximately 80% of them singletons. Material for sequencing was PBMCs. These receptors originate from a woman aged 60-70 years with lung cancer.

The chain combines TRBV5-1 with TRBJ1-5; perhaps TRBD1 as D (5 bases). CDR3 length equals 13 residues. Trimming removed 4 bases from V and 7 bases from J, with 12 bases in between. Germline V CDR1 and CDR2: SGHRS, YFSETQ. In DNA, the CDR3 is TGCGCCAGCAGCCTGCGGGGGGACCAGCCCCAGCATTTT. It encodes CASSLRGDQPQHF.

The chain has TRBV5-4 and TRBJ2-1; the match to TRBD2 covers 8 bases. This CDR3 has 16 residues. CDR1 is SGHNT, CDR2 YYREEE, per germline (reference sequence). The V and J ends lost 4 bases and 6 bases, in that order; junction bases with no gene match: 12. CDR3 amino acids: CASSPGSGRTLNEQFF. CDR3 in DNA: TGTGCCAGCAGCCCTGGGAGCGGGAGAACCCTCAATGAGCAGTTCTTC.

This clone was recorded once. The chain has TRBV6-2 or TRBV6-3 and TRBJ2-3; the match to TRBD2 covers 7 bases. V shed 2 bases and J 6 bases; nucleotides not matched to a gene: 14. The germline V gene encodes CDR1 MNHEY and CDR2 SVGEGT. The CDR3 is 17 amino acids. Here the CDR3 DNA reads TGTGCCAGCAGTTACCCCTCGAGGAGCGGGGCCTGGGATACGCAGTATTTT. It specifies CASSYPSRSGAWDTQYF.

In its sample, this clone was seen a few times. The chain joins TRBV10-3 to TRBJ2-2, with 10 bases lining up with TRBD1. The CDR3 is made up of 14 amino acids. Germline-derived CDR1 and CDR2 are ENHRY and SYGVKD. V lost 10 bases and J lost 5; bases outside the gene matches: 7. The CDR3 spells CATTGTGVTGELFF. The CDR3 coding sequence is TGTGCCACAACCGGGACAGGGGTGACCGGGGAGCTGTTTTTT.

V and J are TRBV24-1 and TRBJ2-7, with a weak D call TRBD1 (6 bases). The CDR3 totals 13 residues. The germline V gene encodes CDR1 KGHDR and CDR2 SFDVKD. Trimming removed 9 bases from V and 3 bases from J, with 14 bases in between. The chain's CDR3 is CATGGDTLYEQYF. CDR3 nucleotides: TGTGCCACCGGTGGGGACACGCTCTACGAGCAGTACTTC.

The CDR3: CASSLEGTANYGYTF. The CDR3 coding sequence is TGTGCCAGCAGCTTAGAAGGGACCGCTAACTATGGCTACACCTTC. The genes are TRBV11-2 and TRBJ1-2, with D possibly being TRBD1 (5 bases). Germline V gene sequence: CDR1 SGHAT, CDR2 FQNNGV. With 0 bases removed from V and 0 bases from J, the gap between germline ends came to 8 bases. The CDR3 totals 15 residues.

J is TRBJ1-2 and V is TRBV5-1; tentative D call: TRBD1 (5 bases). The CDR3 covers 14 residues. Germline V lookup: CDR1 SGHRS, CDR2 YFSETQ. Between the trimmed V and J ends, which lost 4 bases and 8 bases, there was a span of 18 bases. The CDR3 is CASSLQPGTPGYTF. CDR3 nucleotide sequence: TGCGCCAGCAGCCTGCAACCCGGGACTCCGGGCTACACCTTC. The whole variable domain, filled in from reference TRBV5-1 and TRBJ1-2, reads KAGVTQTPRYLIKTRGQQVTLSCSPISGHRSVSWYQQTPGQGLQFLFEYFSETQRNKGNFPGRFSGRQFSNSRSEMNVSTLELGDSALYLCASSLQPGTPGYTFGSGTRLTVV.

This clone was counted once. The chain is built from TRBV10-3 and TRBJ2-3; D remains unclear. The CDR3 runs to 14 residues. V lost 10 bases and J lost 1, with 15 bases in between. Germline CDR1 is ENHRY and CDR2 is SYGVKD. In nucleotides, the CDR3 is TGTGCCACCCATTATGACGGAGGCACAGATACGCAGTATTTT. This sequence encodes CATHYDGGTDTQYF.

This chain joins TRBV7-2 and TRBJ2-6; D is uncertain. The CDR3 has 15 amino acids. Germline V gene data show CDR1 as SGHTA and CDR2 as FQGNSA. The V and J ends lost 1 base and 0 bases respectively, with 4 bases between them. The CDR3 sequence is CASSLDYSGANVLTF. CDR3 DNA: TGTGCCAGCAGCTTAGACTACTCTGGGGCCAACGTCCTGACTTTC.

In this sample, this clone turned up a few times. The chain is built from TRBV7-9 and TRBJ2-7; D gene ambiguous. The CDR3 has 18 residues. CDR1 SEHNR and CDR2 FQNEAQ come from the germline V gene (reference sequence). Trimming cost V 2 bases and J 6 bases, with 26 bases left between them. CDR3: CASSLPKIGSGQLGEQYF. The CDR3 nucleotides read TGTGCCAGCAGCTTACCAAAGATAGGCTCCGGGCAGCTCGGCGAGCAGTACTTC. The full variable domain, with the rest looked up from reference TRBV7-9 and TRBJ2-7, is DTGVSQNPRHKITKRGQNVTFRCDPISEHNRLYWYRQTLGQGPEFLTYFQNEAQLEKSRLLSDRFSAERPKGSFSTLEIQRTEQGDSAMYLCASSLPKIGSGQLGEQYFGPGTRLTVT.

The V call is TRBV4-1, the J call TRBJ2-5; the D is unclear. The germline V and J ends were trimmed by 1 base and 4 bases, with 13 bases remaining between them. This CDR3 is 15 amino acids long. Germline V gene sequence: CDR1 MGHRA, CDR2 YSYEKL. The CDR3 is CASSQGSALGETQYF. The DNA for the CDR3 is TGCGCCAGCAGCCAAGGATCGGCTCTTGGAGAGACCCAGTACTTC.

The chain employs TRBV12-3 or TRBV12-4 and TRBJ2-3; no firm D call. The V end was cut by 5 bases, the J end by 0 bases, with 3 bases between. The CDR3 extends over 12 amino acids. The CDR3 reads CASSTSTDTQYF. The CDR3 DNA follows: TGTGCCAGCAGTACTAGCACAGATACGCAGTATTTT.

This chain joins TRBV21-1 and TRBJ1-6. TRBV21-1 is noted as a pseudogene. The CDR3 contains 15 residues. This chain's CDR3 is CASIPKKGVKSPLHF. CDR3 DNA sequence: TGTGCCAGCATCCCTAAGAAGGGTGTAAAGTCACCCCTCCACTTT.

The chain recombines TRBV3-1 (or the pseudogene TRBV3-2) with TRBJ2-1; 10 bases are a match to TRBD2. The junction had 10 bases not matched to a gene; V was cut back by 0 bases and J by 8 bases. Germline CDR1 and CDR2: LGHDT and YNNKEL (reference sequence). The CDR3 sequence is 17 residues long. CDR3 DNA sequence: TGTGCCAGCAGCCAAGACCTAGGACTAGCGGCTTCCGATGAGCAGTTCTTC. Translating gives CASSQDLGLAASDEQFF.

The V and J genes are TRBV5-5 and TRBJ2-5, with 8 bases aligning to TRBD1. The CDR3 has 16 amino acids. V lost 4 bases, J lost 4 bases, and 12 bases stayed unmatched. The germline gives CDR1 SGHKS, CDR2 YYEKEE (reference sequence). DNA of the CDR3: TGTGCCAGCAGCCTGGGTGGGACAGGAATTTTAGAGACCCAGTACTTC. Residues: CASSLGGTGILETQYF.

J is TRBJ2-7 and V is TRBV6-5, with unresolved D. CDR3 length: 13 residues. Germline V gives CDR1 MNHEY, CDR2 SVGAGI. V dropped 2 bases and J dropped 3 bases, with 8 bases sitting between them. The CDR3 DNA sequence: TGTGCCAGCAGTTACCGTTACAGCTACGAGCAGTACTTC. Translation: CASSYRYSYEQYF.

The CDR3 is CASSQVQTLNTEAFF. CDR3 DNA: TGTGCCAGCAGCCAAGTGCAGACCTTGAACACTGAAGCTTTCTTT. This sequence joins TRBV4-2 and TRBJ1-1; the D is unclear. The CDR3 has 15 amino acids. With 1 base removed from V and 0 bases from J, the gap between germline ends came to 9 bases. Germline assignment: CDR1 LGHNA and CDR2 YNFKEQ.

The chain joins TRBV19 to TRBJ1-1; 10 bases agree with TRBD1. CDR1 is LNHDA and CDR2 is SQIVND in the germline V gene (reference sequence). The length of the CDR3 is 15 residues. Trimming took 7 bases from V and 1 from J; bases not matched to a gene: 6. DNA of the CDR3: TGTGCCAGTAAAGATCGGGACAGGGGGAACACTGAAGCTTTCTTT. This encodes CASKDRDRGNTEAFF.

This clone was counted between two and nine times. The genes are TRBV27 and TRBJ1-1; TRBD1 is a possible D gene (5 bases). Per germline, CDR1 MNHEY and CDR2 SMNVEV (reference sequence). The V gene lost 2 bases and the J gene lost 4 bases, with 11 bases spanning the gap. This CDR3 contains 14 residues. The CDR3 coding sequence is TGTGCCAGCAGTTTAATGGGGGTCGGCACTGAAGCTTTCTTT. Translation: CASSLMGVGTEAFF.

J is TRBJ2-7 and V is TRBV5-4; D ambiguous. In germline, CDR1 is SGHNT, CDR2 YYREEE (reference sequence). The V end was cut by 4 bases, the J end by 6 bases, with 11 bases between. The CDR3 contains 12 residues. DNA of the CDR3: TGTGCCAGCAGCCTAACTGGGCTCGAGCAGTACTTC. Its translation is CASSLTGLEQYF.

The rearrangement joins TRBV15 to TRBJ2-7, with a tentative D call TRBD1 (5 bases). The CDR3 extends over 13 amino acids. Deletions cut 2 bases from V and 2 bases from J, with 7 bases between. Germline V lookup: CDR1 LNHNV, CDR2 YYDKDF (reference sequence). CDR3 loop: CATSRQGPYEQYF. The CDR3, as DNA: TGTGCCACCAGCAGACAGGGTCCCTACGAGCAGTACTTC.

A word on this clone: The sample holds other DNA sequences that translate to the same CDR3. This rearrangement joins TRBV12-3 or TRBV12-4 to TRBJ1-2; D ambiguous. CDR3 length: 12 amino acids. The V gene lost 2 bases and the J gene lost 4 bases, with 5 bases spanning the gap. The CDR3 DNA reads as TGTGCCAGCAGTTTATACTCCTATGGCTACACCTTC. This sequence encodes CASSLYSYGYTF.

This clone was recorded only once. V is TRBV5-4 and J is TRBJ2-3; D may be TRBD1 (5 bases). In germline, CDR1 is SGHNT, CDR2 YYREEE (reference sequence). V was pared by 1 base and J by 2 bases, with 8 bases between. The CDR3 loop spans 14 amino acids. The CDR3: CASSLTQDTDTQYF. As DNA, the CDR3 is TGTGCCAGCAGCTTGACACAGGACACAGATACGCAGTATTTT.

The V gene is TRBV5-1, the J gene TRBJ2-7; 7 bases agree with TRBD1. CDR1 is SGHRS, CDR2 YFSETQ, per germline. The V and J ends lost 7 bases and 7 bases, in that order; junction bases with no gene match: 11. The CDR3 extends over 13 amino acids. The CDR3 DNA reads TGCGCCAGCTTCGATAAGGGGGCAGGGGAGCAGTACTTC. Translated, it gives CASFDKGAGEQYF.

The rearrangement links TRBV2 to TRBJ2-1, with D possibly being TRBD2 (5 bases). Trimming pared 6 bases from V and 7 bases from J, leaving 7 bases between. Germline CDR1 SNHLY, CDR2 FYNNEI. The CDR3 spans 11 residues. The CDR3 nucleotides are TGTGCCAGCAGAGGAGGAAATGAGCAGTTCTTC. Residues: CASRGGNEQFF.